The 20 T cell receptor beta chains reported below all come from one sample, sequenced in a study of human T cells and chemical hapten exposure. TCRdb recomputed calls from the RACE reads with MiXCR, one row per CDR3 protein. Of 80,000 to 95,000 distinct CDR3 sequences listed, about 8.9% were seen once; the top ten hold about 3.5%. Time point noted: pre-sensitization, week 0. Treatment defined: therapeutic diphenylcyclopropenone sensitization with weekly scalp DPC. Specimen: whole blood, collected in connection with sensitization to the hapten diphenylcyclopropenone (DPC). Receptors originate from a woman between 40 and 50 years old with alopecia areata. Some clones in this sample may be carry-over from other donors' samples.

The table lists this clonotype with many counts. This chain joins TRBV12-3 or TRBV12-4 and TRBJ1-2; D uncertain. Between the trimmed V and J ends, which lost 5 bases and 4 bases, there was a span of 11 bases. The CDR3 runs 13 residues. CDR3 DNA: TGTGCCAGCAGTGTTCAAGGGCCCTATGGCTACACCTTC. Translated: CASSVQGPYGYTF.

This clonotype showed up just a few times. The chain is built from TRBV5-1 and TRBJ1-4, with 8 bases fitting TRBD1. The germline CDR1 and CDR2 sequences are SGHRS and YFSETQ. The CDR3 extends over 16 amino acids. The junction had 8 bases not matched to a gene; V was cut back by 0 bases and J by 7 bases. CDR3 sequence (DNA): TGCGCCAGCAGCTTGGAGGGACAGGCGCGAGGTGAAAAACTGTTTTTT. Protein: CASSLEGQARGEKLFF.

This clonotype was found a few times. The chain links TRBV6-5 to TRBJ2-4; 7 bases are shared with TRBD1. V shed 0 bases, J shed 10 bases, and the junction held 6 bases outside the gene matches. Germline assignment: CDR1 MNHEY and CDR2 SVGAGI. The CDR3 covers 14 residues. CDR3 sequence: CASSYSKSQGIQYF. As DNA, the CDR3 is TGTGCCAGCAGTTACTCGAAGTCACAGGGGATTCAGTACTTC.

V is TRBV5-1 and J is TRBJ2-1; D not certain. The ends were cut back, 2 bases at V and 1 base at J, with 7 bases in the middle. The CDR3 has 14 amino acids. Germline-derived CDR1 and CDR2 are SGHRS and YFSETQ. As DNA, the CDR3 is TGCGCCAGCAGCTTTAGAACTTCCTACAATGAGCAGTTCTTC. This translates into CASSFRTSYNEQFF. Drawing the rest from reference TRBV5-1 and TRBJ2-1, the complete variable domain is KAGVTQTPRYLIKTRGQQVTLSCSPISGHRSVSWYQQTPGQGLQFLFEYFSETQRNKGNFPGRFSGRQFSNSRSEMNVSTLELGDSALYLCASSFRTSYNEQFFGPGTRLTVL.

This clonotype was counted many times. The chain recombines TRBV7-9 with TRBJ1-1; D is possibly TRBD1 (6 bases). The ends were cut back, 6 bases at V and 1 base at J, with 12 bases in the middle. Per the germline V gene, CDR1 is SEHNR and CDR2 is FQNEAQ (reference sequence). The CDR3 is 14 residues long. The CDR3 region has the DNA TGTGCCAGCAGGTCTACAGGGAGGAACACTGAAGCTTTCTTT. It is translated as CASRSTGRNTEAFF.

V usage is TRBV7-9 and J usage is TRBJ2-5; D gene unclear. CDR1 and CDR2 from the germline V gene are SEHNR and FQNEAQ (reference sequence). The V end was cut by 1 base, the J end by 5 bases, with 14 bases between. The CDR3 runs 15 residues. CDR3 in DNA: TGTGCCAGCAGCTTAGTGCTCGTTGGGTCGGAGACCCAGTACTTC. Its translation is CASSLVLVGSETQYF.

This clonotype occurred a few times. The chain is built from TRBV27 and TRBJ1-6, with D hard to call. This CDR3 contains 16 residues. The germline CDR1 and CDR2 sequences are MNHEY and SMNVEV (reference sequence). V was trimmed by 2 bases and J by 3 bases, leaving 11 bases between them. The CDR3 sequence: CASSLEGGFYNSPLHF. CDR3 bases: TGTGCCAGCAGTTTAGAGGGTGGATTCTATAATTCACCCCTCCACTTT.

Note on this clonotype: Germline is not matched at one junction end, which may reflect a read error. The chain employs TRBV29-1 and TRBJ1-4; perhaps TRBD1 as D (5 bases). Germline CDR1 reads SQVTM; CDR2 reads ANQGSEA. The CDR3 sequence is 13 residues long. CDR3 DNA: TGCAGCGTTGGCGGGACGGTAGACGAAAGACTGTTTTTT. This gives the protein CSVGGTVDERLFF.

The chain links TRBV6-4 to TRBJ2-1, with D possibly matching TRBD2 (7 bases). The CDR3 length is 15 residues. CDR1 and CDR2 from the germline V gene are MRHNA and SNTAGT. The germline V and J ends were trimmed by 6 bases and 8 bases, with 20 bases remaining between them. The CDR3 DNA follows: TGTGCCAGCAGCAACGGTGGGGGGGCCGTCGATGAGCAGTTCTTC. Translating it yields CASSNGGGAVDEQFF.

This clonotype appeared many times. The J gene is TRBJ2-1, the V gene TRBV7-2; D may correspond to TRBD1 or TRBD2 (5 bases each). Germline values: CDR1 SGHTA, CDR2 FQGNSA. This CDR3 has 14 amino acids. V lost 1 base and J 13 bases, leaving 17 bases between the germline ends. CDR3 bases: TGTGCCAGCAGCTTAGAAGGCGGGTGGGGGAGACAGTTCTTC. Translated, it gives CASSLEGGWGRQFF.

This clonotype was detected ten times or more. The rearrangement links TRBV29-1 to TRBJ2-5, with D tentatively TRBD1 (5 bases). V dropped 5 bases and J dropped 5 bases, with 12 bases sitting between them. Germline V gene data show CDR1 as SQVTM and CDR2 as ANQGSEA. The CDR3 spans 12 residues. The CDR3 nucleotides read TGCAGCGTTCTTACAGGAGTGGAGACCCAGTACTTC. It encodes CSVLTGVETQYF.

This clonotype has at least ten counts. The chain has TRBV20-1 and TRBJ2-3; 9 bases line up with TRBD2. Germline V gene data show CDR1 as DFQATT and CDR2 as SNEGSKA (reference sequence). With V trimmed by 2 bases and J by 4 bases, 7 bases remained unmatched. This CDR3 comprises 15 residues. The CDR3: CSARFSGGVADTQYF. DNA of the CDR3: TGCAGTGCTAGATTTAGCGGGGGAGTCGCAGATACGCAGTATTTT.

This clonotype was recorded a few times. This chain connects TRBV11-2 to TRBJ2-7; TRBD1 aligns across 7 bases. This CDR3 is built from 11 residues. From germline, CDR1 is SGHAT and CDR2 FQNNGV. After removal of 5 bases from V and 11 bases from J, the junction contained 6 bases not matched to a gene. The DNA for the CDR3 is TGTGCCAGCAGCGACAGGGTTCATGAGTACTTC. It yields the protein CASSDRVHEYF.

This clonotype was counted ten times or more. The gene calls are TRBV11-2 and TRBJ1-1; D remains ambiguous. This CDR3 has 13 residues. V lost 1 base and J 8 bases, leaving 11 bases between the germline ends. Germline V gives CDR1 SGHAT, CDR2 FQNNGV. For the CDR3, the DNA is TGTGCCAGCAGCTTAGTTGCCACGGTAGAAGCTTTCTTT. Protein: CASSLVATVEAFF.

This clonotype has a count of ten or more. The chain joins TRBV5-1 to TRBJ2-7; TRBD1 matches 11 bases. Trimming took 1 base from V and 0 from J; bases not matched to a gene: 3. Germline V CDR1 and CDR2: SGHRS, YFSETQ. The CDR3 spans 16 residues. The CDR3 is CASSLWDRGFSYEQYF. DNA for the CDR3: TGCGCCAGCAGCTTGTGGGACAGGGGGTTCTCCTACGAGCAGTACTTC.

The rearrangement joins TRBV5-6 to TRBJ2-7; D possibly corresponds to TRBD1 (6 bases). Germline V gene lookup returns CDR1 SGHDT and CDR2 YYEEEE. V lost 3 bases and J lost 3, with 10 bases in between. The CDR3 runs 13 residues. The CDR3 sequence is CASSWTANYEQYF. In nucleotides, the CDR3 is TGTGCCAGCAGCTGGACAGCAAACTACGAGCAGTACTTC.

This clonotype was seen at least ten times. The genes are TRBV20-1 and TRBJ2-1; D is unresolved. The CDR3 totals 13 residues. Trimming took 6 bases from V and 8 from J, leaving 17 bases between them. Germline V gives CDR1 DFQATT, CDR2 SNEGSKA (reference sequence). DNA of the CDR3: TGCAGTGCCCCGACTCCATCCGCCGATGAGCAGTTCTTC. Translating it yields CSAPTPSADEQFF.

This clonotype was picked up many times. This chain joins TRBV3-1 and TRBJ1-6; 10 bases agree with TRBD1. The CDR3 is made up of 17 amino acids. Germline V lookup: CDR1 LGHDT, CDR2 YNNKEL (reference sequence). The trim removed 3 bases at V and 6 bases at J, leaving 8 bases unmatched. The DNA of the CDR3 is TGTGCCAGCAGCCAGACCCCGGGACAGGGGACTAATTCACCCCTCCACTTT. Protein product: CASSQTPGQGTNSPLHF. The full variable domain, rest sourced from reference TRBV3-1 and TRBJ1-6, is DTAVSQTPKYLVTQMGNDKSIKCEQNLGHDTMYWYKQDSKKFLKIMFSYNNKELIINETVPNRFSPKSPDKAHLNLHINSLELGDSAVYFCASSQTPGQGTNSPLHFGNGTRLTVT.

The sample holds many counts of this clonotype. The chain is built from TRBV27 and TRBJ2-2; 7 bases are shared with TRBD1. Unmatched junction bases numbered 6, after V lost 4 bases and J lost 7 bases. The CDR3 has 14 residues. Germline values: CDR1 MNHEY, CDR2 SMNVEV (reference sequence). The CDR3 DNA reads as TGTGCCAGCAGTTCCGTTGACAGGGTCGGGGAGCTGTTTTTT. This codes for CASSSVDRVGELFF.

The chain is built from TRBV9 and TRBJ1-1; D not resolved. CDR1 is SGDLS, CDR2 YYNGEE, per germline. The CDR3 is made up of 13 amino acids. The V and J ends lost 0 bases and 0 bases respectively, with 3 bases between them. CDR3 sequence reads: CASSVAMNTEAFF. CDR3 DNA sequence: TGTGCCAGCAGCGTAGCTATGAACACTGAAGCTTTCTTT.